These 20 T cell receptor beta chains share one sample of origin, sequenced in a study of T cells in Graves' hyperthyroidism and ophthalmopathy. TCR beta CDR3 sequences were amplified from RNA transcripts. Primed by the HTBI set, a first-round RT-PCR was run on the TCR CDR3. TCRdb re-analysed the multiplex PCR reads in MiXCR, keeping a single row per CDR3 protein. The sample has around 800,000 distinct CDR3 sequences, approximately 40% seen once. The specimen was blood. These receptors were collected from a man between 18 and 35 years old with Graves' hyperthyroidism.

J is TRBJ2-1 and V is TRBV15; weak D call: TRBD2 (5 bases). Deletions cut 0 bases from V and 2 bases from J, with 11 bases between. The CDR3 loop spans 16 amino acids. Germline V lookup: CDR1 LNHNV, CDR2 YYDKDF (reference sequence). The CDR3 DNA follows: TGTGCCACCAGCAGAGATTTGGCCGGGACCTACAATGAGCAGTTCTTC. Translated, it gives CATSRDLAGTYNEQFF.

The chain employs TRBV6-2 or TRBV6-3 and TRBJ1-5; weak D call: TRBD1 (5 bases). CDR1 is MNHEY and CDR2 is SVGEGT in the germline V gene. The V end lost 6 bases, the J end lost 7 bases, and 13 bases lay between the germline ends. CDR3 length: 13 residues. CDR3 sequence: CASRPTTGQPQHF. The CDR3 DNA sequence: TGTGCCAGCAGACCGACTACAGGACAGCCCCAGCATTTT.

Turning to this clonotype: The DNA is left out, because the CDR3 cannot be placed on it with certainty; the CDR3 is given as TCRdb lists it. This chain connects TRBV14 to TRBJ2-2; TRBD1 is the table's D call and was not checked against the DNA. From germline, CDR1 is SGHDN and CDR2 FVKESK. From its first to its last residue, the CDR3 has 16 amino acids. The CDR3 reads CASSPLWDRGTGELFF.

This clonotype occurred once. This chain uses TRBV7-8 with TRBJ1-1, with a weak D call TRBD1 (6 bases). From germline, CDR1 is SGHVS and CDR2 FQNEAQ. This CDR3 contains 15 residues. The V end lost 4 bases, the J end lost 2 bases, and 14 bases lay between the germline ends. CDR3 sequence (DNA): TGTGCCAGCAGCTCAGCCAAGACAGGTAACACTGAAGCTTTCTTT. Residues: CASSSAKTGNTEAFF.

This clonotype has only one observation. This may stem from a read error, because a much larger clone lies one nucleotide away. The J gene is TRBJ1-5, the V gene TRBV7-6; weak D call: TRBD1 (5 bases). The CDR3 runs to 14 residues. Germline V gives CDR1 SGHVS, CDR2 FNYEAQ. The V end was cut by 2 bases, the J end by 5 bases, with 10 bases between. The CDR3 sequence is CASSLWGVDQPQHF. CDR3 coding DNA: TGTGCCAGCAGCTTATGGGGGGTCGATCAGCCCCAGCATTTT.

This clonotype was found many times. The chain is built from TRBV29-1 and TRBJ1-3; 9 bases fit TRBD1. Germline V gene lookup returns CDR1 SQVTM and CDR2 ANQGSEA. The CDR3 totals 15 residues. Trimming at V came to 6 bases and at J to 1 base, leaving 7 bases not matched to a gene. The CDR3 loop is CSVRDRVLSGNTIYF. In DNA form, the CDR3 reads TGCAGCGTCCGGGACAGGGTTCTTTCTGGAAACACCATATATTTT.

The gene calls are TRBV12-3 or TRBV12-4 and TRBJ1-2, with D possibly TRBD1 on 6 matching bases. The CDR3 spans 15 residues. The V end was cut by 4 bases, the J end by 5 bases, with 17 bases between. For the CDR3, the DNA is TGTGCCAGCAGTTCAGGGGCGCGCGGGAGGTATGGCTACACCTTC. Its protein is CASSSGARGRYGYTF.

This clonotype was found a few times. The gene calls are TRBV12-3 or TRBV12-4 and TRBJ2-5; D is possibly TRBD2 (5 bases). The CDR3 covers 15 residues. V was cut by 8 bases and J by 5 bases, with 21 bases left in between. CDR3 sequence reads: CASLPFGGPPETQYF. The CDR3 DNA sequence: TGTGCCAGCCTCCCCTTCGGAGGACCCCCCGAGACCCAGTACTTC.

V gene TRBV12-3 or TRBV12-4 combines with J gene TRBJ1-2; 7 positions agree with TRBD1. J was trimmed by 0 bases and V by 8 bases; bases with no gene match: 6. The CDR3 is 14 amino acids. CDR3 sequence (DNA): TGTGCCAGCTCCAGGGACAGATCTAACTATGGCTACACCTTC. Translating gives CASSRDRSNYGYTF.

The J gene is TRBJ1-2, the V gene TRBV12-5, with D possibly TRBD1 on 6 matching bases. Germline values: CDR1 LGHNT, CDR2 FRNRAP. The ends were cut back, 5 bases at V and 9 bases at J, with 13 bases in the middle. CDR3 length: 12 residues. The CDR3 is CASGATGVSYTF. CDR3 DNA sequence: TGTGCTAGTGGTGCGACAGGTGTCAGCTACACCTTC.

CDR3 bases: TGTGCCATCAGCGGAGGGGACGAGGAGACCCAGCATTTT. Its protein product is CAISGGDEETQHF. This sequence joins TRBV10-3 and TRBJ1-5; possible D gene TRBD1, 5 bases. V was shortened by 6 bases and J by 11 bases, with 17 bases between the two germline ends. CDR3 length: 13 residues. CDR1 is ENHRY, CDR2 SYGVKD, per germline.

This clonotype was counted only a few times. CDR3 region: CSVGSAGPQHF. In DNA form, the CDR3 reads TGCAGCGTTGGATCGGCGGGGCCCCAGCATTTT. This chain joins TRBV29-1 and TRBJ1-5; no clear D gene. V gave up 4 bases and J gave up 9 bases, with 10 bases separating them. CDR1 SQVTM and CDR2 ANQGSEA come from the germline V gene. This CDR3 spans 11 amino acids.

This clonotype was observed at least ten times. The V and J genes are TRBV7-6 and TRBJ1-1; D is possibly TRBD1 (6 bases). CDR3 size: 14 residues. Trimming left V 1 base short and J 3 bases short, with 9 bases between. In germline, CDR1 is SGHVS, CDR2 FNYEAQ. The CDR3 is CASSLGRGDTEAFF. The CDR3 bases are TGTGCCAGCAGCTTAGGCAGGGGTGACACTGAAGCTTTCTTT.

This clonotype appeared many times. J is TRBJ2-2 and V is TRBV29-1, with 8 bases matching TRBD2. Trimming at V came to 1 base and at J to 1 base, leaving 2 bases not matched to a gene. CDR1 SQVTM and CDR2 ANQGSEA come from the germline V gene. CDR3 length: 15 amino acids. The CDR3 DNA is TGCAGCGTTGAAGGGCTAGCGGGGAACACCGGGGAGCTGTTTTTT. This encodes CSVEGLAGNTGELFF.

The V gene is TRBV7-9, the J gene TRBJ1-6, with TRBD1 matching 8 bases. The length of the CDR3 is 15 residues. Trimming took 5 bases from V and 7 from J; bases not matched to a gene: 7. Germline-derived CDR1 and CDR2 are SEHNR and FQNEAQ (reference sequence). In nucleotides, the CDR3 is TGTGCCAGCAGCCTCGACAACAGGGGGAATTCACCCCTCCACTTT. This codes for CASSLDNRGNSPLHF.

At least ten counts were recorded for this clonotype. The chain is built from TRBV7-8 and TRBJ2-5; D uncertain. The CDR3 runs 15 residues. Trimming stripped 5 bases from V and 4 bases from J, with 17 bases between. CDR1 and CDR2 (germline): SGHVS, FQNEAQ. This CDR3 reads CASSRPTELAETQYF. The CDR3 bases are TGTGCCAGCAGCCGCCCGACTGAGCTCGCAGAGACCCAGTACTTC. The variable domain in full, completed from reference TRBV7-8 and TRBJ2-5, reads GAGVSQSPRYKVAKRGQDVALRCDPISGHVSLFWYQQALGQGPEFLTYFQNEAQLDKSGLPSDRFFAERPEGSVSTLKIQRTQQEDSAVYLCASSRPTELAETQYFGPGTRLLVL.

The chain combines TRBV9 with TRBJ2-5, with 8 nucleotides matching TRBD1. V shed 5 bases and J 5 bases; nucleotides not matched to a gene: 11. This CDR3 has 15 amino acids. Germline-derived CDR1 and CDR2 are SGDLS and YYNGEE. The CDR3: CASSPLTGGSETQYF. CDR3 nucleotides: TGTGCCAGCAGTCCATTAACAGGGGGGAGCGAGACCCAGTACTTC.

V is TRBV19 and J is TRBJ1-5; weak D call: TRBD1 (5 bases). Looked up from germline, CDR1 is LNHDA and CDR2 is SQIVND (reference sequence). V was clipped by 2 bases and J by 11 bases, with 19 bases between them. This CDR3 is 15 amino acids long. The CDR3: CASSISVGGRETQHF. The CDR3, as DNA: TGTGCCAGTAGTATATCCGTCGGGGGACGCGAGACCCAGCATTTT.

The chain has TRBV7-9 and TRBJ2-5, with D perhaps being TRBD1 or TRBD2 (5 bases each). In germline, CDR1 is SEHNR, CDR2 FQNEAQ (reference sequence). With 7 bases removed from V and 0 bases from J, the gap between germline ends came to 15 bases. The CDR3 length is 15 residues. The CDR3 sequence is CASTPGQTYQETQYF. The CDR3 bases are TGTGCCAGCACCCCGGGGCAGACTTACCAAGAGACCCAGTACTTC.

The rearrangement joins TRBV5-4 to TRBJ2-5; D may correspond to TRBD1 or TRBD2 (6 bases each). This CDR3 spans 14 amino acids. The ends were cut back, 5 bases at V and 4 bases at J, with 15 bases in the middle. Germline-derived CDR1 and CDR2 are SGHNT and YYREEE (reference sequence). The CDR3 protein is CASREGGSRETQYF. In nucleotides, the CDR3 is TGTGCCAGCAGGGAGGGGGGCAGTAGAGAGACCCAGTACTTC.